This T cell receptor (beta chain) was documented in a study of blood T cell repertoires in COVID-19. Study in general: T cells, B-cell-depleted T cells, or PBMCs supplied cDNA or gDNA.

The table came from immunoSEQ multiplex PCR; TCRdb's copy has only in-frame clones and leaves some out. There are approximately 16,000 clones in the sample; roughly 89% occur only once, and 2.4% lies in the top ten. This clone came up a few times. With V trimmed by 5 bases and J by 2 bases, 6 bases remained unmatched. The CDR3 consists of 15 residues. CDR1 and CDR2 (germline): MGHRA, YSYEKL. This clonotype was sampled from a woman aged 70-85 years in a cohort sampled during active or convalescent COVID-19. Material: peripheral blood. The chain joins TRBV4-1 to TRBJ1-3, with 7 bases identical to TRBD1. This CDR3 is CASSSAQGAGNTIYF. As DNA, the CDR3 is TGCGCCAGCAGCAGTGCCCAGGGGGCTGGAAACACCATATATTTT.